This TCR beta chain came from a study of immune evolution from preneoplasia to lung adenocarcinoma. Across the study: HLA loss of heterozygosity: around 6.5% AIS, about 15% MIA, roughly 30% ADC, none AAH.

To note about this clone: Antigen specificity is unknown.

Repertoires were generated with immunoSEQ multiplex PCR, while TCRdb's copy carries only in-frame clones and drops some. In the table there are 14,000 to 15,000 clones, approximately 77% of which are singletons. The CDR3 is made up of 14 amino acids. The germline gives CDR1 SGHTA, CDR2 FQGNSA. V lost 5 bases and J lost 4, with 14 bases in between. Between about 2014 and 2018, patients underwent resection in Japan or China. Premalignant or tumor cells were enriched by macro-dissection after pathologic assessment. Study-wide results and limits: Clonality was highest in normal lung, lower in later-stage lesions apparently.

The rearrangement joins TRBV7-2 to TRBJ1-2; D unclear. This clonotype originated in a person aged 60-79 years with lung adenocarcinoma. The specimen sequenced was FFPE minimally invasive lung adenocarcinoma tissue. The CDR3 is CASSPSTSSYGYTF. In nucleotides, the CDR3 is TGTGCCAGCAGCCCCTCAACCTCTAGCTATGGCTACACCTTC.